Reported below is one T cell receptor beta chain. The V gene end was trimmed by 5 bases and the J gene end by 11 bases; junction bases not matched to a gene: 6. There are 12 residues in the CDR3. Germline CDR1 MNHEY, CDR2 SMNVEV (reference sequence). These data are taken from a study of T-cell memory formation after mild COVID-19. TCRdb independently ran MiXCR on the 5' RACE reads; one entry per CDR3 protein. The table records tens of thousands of distinct CDR3 sequences, over 10% of them present only once. V is TRBV27 and J is TRBJ2-1, with 7 nucleotides matching TRBD2. The sequence was collected from a man between 18 and 35 years old who had mild COVID-19 (a few samples of this study predate the infection). Cell type and time point are not known. The sample comprised PBMCs or a T cell subset sorted from them (not recorded which). CDR3 loop: CASSTNGGKQFF. The DNA for the CDR3 is TGTGCCAGCAGTACTAACGGGGGGAAGCAGTTCTTC.